Detailed here is one T cell receptor beta chain. This sample is drawn from a study of a mutant IDH1 vaccine in newly diagnosed glioma. Looked up from germline, CDR1 is SQVTM and CDR2 is ANQGSEA. V dropped 4 bases and J dropped 5 bases, with 9 bases sitting between them. CDR3 size: 13 residues. Some clones are missing from TCRdb's copy, which holds only in-frame ones; the method was immunoSEQ multiplex PCR. This repertoire shows about 92,000 clones, 80% to 90% found once; its top ten account for roughly 7.1%. Time point meaning: baseline, week 1 (first vaccination visit). Described treatment: pre-vaccination baseline after standard-of-care therapy.

The sequencing here drew on PBMCs, taken from a glioma patient treated with radiotherapy, temozolomide or both. The rearrangement uses TRBV29-1 and TRBJ1-6; D gene ambiguous. The sequence was collected from a woman in her forties or fifties with glioma. The CDR3 DNA reads TGCAGCGTTGGCAAGGGAGATAATTCACCCCTCCACTTT. It encodes CSVGKGDNSPLHF.